The 15 T cell receptor beta chains below come from one sample, sequenced in a study of T cell responses to AZD1222 COVID-19 vaccine (dated by TCRdb to the early 2020s). The time point tag for this specimen amounts to: baseline before first vaccination. The library came from the immunoSEQ multiplex PCR assay. Drawn from immuneACCESS, this table holds only the in-frame rearrangements with V and J called that TCRdb kept. Clones are partly lost; checked studies trace under half to an unresolved V gene and leave the rest unexplained. The sample profile shows about 140,000 clones; roughly 90% of them were found once. The ten largest account for roughly 3.1% of the sample. The source was peripheral blood, collected on day 0 of AZD1222 vaccination. These TCRs come from an adult in good health.

This clone was seen once. As DNA, the CDR3 is TGTGCCAGCAGTTTATATGGTCGGGAATCAGGGTACTTC. This encodes CASSLYGRESGYF. V gene TRBV28 combines with J gene TRBJ2-7; D possibly corresponds to TRBD2 (5 bases). CDR1 and CDR2 (germline): MDHEN, SYDVKM. The V end was cut by 1 base, the J end by 12 bases, with 16 bases between. The CDR3 loop spans 13 amino acids. Based on the CDR3 plus reference TRBV28 and TRBJ2-7, the full variable domain is DVKVTQSSRYLVKRTGEKVFLECVQDMDHENMFWYRQDPGLGLRLIYFSYDVKMKEKGDIPEGYSVSREKKERFSLILESASTNQTSMYLCASSLYGRESGYFGPGTRLTVT.

The rearrangement links TRBV11-2 to TRBJ1-5; D remains unclear. The CDR3 is made up of 13 amino acids. V lost 4 bases and J lost 7, with 11 bases in between. CDR1 is SGHAT and CDR2 is FQNNGV in the germline V gene. The CDR3 here is CASSYSGSQPQHF. CDR3 sequence (DNA): TGTGCCAGCAGCTACTCGGGGAGCCAGCCCCAGCATTTT.

This clone was picked up one time. V is TRBV10-1 and J is TRBJ2-3; possible D gene TRBD2, 6 bases. CDR1 and CDR2 (germline): WNHNN, SYGVQD (reference sequence). V gave up 3 bases and J gave up 5 bases, with 18 bases separating them. This CDR3 is 16 amino acids long. The CDR3 sequence: CASSDPGVLNEDTQYF. The CDR3, as DNA: TGCGCCAGCAGTGACCCGGGGGTACTGAACGAAGATACGCAGTATTTT.

The chain links TRBV7-8 to TRBJ1-5, with D uncertain. The V gene lost 4 bases and the J gene lost 3 bases, with 16 bases spanning the gap. In germline, CDR1 is SGHVS, CDR2 FQNEAQ. The CDR3 is 16 amino acids. The CDR3 region is CASSSPGGVFNQPQHF. CDR3 sequence (DNA): TGTGCCAGCAGCTCCCCGGGTGGGGTTTTCAATCAGCCCCAGCATTTT.

The chain links TRBV4-3 to TRBJ1-1, with no clear D. The CDR3 extends over 13 amino acids. Deletions cut 4 bases from V and 8 bases from J, with 14 bases between. Germline V gene data show CDR1 as LGHNA and CDR2 as YSLEER. The DNA for the CDR3 is TGCGCCAGCAGCCTCGGCGGCCAGGCCGAAGCTTTCTTT. Translation: CASSLGGQAEAFF.

The chain links TRBV12-3 or TRBV12-4 to TRBJ1-1; D might be TRBD1 (6 bases). The CDR3 is 11 residues long. The V end was cut by 5 bases, the J end by 12 bases, with 13 bases between. The CDR3 nucleotides are TGTGCCAGCAGTGTGACAGGCGGCCCTTTCTTT. Translation: CASSVTGGPFF.

The V gene is TRBV5-4, the J gene TRBJ2-2; 8 nucleotides agree with TRBD1. With 1 base clipped from V and 8 bases from J, the junction kept 10 bases outside the gene matches. CDR1 is SGHNT, CDR2 YYREEE, per germline (reference sequence). This CDR3 has 16 amino acids. The CDR3 DNA sequence: TGTGCCAGCAGCTTGCGCACAGGGGGTAACTTTGGGGAGCTGTTTTTT. Protein sequence: CASSLRTGGNFGELFF.

The V call is TRBV1, the J call TRBJ2-6; the D segment call TRBD2 is taken from the table without a DNA check. TRBV1 is a pseudogene locus. This CDR3 has 13 residues. In DNA form, the CDR3 reads TGCACCAGCAGCCAAAGGCCTCCCGGGGTCCTGACTTTC. Translated, it gives CTSSQRPPGVLTF.

Written as DNA, the CDR3 is TGTGCCAGCAGTCCGGGACTTAGCACAGATACGCAGTATTTT. Translating it yields CASSPGLSTDTQYF. The chain has TRBV28 and TRBJ2-3; perhaps TRBD2 as D (6 bases). The CDR3 length is 14 residues. The germline V gene has CDR1 MDHEN and CDR2 SYDVKM. V lost 5 bases and J lost 0, with 9 bases in between.

The gene calls are TRBV27 and TRBJ1-5; D is unclear. V was cut by 3 bases and J by 0 bases, with 3 bases left in between. The CDR3 contains 13 residues. Germline V CDR1 and CDR2: MNHEY, SMNVEV (reference sequence). CDR3 region: CASSFDSNQPQHF. CDR3 DNA sequence: TGTGCCAGCAGTTTCGATAGCAATCAGCCCCAGCATTTT.

The gene calls are TRBV6-5 and TRBJ1-5; no clear D gene. Trimming removed 2 bases at V and 5 bases at J, with 16 bases between. This CDR3 region has 16 residues. CDR1 is MNHEY and CDR2 is SVGAGI in the germline V gene. CDR3 region: CASSYRGISGDQPQHF. Written as DNA, the CDR3 is TGTGCCAGCAGTTACCGCGGGATTAGTGGGGATCAGCCCCAGCATTTT.

The rearrangement joins TRBV9 to TRBJ1-1; D is uncertain. V was pared by 0 bases and J by 4 bases, with 10 bases between. CDR3 size: 14 residues. Germline values: CDR1 SGDLS, CDR2 YYNGEE. CDR3 nucleotide sequence: TGTGCCAGCAGCGTAGACGGGGATGGCACTGAAGCTTTCTTT. It yields the protein CASSVDGDGTEAFF. The whole variable domain, remainder taken from reference TRBV9 and TRBJ1-1, is DSGVTQTPKHLITATGQRVTLRCSPRSGDLSVYWYQQSLDQGLQFLIQYYNGEERAKGNILERFSAQQFPDLHSELNLSSLELGDSALYFCASSVDGDGTEAFFGQGTRLTVV.

V and J are TRBV11-2 and TRBJ1-2, with D perhaps matching TRBD1 (6 bases). Germline CDR1 is SGHAT and CDR2 is FQNNGV. The CDR3 is made up of 15 amino acids. V was pared by 5 bases and J by 6 bases, with 19 bases between. CDR3 region: CASSLRDWGADGYTF. The CDR3 DNA sequence: TGTGCCAGCAGCCTCCGGGACTGGGGGGCTGATGGCTACACCTTC. Together with reference TRBV11-2 and TRBJ1-2, the CDR3 gives the full variable domain: EAGVAQSPRYKIIEKRQSVAFWCNPISGHATLYWYQQILGQGPKLLIQFQNNGVVDDSQLPKDRFSAERLKGVDSTLKIQPAKLEDSAVYLCASSLRDWGADGYTFGSGTRLTVV.

J is TRBJ1-5 and V is TRBV6-7; D not certain. TRBV6-7 is identified as an open reading frame with a role that is uncertain. The V end was cut by 7 bases, the J end by 4 bases, with 14 bases between. The CDR3 has 14 residues. The CDR3 nucleotides read TGTGCCAGCACCGACGGTAGTCGGAATCAGCCCCAGCATTTT. It is translated as CASTDGSRNQPQHF.

The chain is built from TRBV30 and TRBJ2-2; D call uncertain. Germline-derived CDR1 and CDR2 are GTSNPN and SVGIG (reference sequence). CDR3 length: 14 residues. Trimming pared 2 bases from V and 0 bases from J, leaving 7 bases between. CDR3 region: CAWSKETNTGELFF. CDR3 DNA sequence: TGTGCCTGGAGTAAGGAAACGAACACCGGGGAGCTGTTTTTT.